A selection of T cell receptor beta chains follows, all from one sample in a study of siplizumab effects on memory and regulatory T cells. No antigen has been assigned to these receptors. Produced via immunoSEQ multiplex PCR; TCRdb's table is partial and in-frame only. The table has 8,000 or so clones, about 35% seen once; the top ten hold 5.8%. Sequences were obtained from CFSE-low (dividing) CD8+ T cells sorted from an allogeneic mixed lymphocyte reaction. The receptors shown here come from a human donor in good health; the cells came from an allogeneic mixed lymphocyte reaction. CDR3s leave out the opening cysteine and the closing phenylalanine or tryptophan. Fields, in order: V gene, D gene, CDR3 protein. D genes are given only for firm matches.

TRBV19 TRBD2 ASSIFGRGYNEQF
TRBV30 NA AWSVSLEGI
TRBV4-2 NA ASSQDRALEQY
TRBV6-5 NA ASSYSWGYEQF
TRBV11-2 TRBD2 ASRNSGRAYGEQF
TRBV11-2 NA ASTPGRDEQF
TRBV2 TRBD2 ASSAASGTSYEQY
TRBV7-9 NA ASSQTVAWYEQY
TRBV7-6 NA ASGDYGYT
TRBV30 NA AWSVGAEAF
TRBV5-4 NA ASSQRREGGYGYT
TRBV15 TRBD2 ATSRPLGDIRTSGYNEQF
TRBV5-6 NA ASSFIDTYNSPLH
TRBV25-1 NA ASSEYPDSYGYT
TRBV7-3 NA ASSLTLGGTDTQY
TRBV7-2 NA ASSPGVYGYT
TRBV6-1 NA ASSEPGLLTEAF
TRBV23-1 NA ASPQAGKRRGGINEKLF
TRBV29-1 TRBD2 SVESGLAGAEQY
TRBV7-8 NA ASSLTGTSAYNEQF
TRBV7-3 TRBD1 ASSPGPGQGYTEAF
TRBV7-9 NA ASSGARGGGATDTQY
TRBV7-9 TRBD1 ASSPPRDRANEQF
TRBV7-9 NA ASSVGRNEQY
TRBV5-4 TRBD1 ASSYGIGTASKY
TRBV30 TRBD1 AWSAGQGSYEQY
TRBV13 TRBD1 ASSSGQDYGYT
TRBV5-8 NA ASSLADSYNEQF
TRBV19 NA ASSTPRGDRSYEQY
TRBV25-1 NA ASGETQY
TRBV28 NA ASRDSEQF
TRBV4-1 TRBD2 ASSQVAGSSYEQY
TRBV5-1 NA ASSLVGGASYNEQF
TRBV28 TRBD1 ASSLLGQGLYEQY
TRBV5-8 NA ASSLGGRGTEAF
TRBV28 TRBD2 ASSLIGGSYEQY
TRBV29-1 NA SVVGGQLAYEQY
TRBV2 NA ASRAGRGTGELF
TRBV4-1 NA ASSPGLGAGQPQH
TRBV27 NA ASSLTGGGYDYT
TRBV4-1 TRBD2 ASSLMGGRAGEQF
TRBV10-3 NA ASSSSLTSQPQH
TRBV2 NA ASSPKGGHYEQY
TRBV7-6 NA ASSPSGGGEKLF
TRBV2 NA AGPGASGYT
TRBV7-9 NA ASKVTKNTGELF
TRBV29-1 NA SVVLRNEQF
TRBV7-3 NA ASSLALGEAF
TRBV27 TRBD2 ASSPGLAIRTDTQY
TRBV6-6 NA ASSPPGRTQETQY
TRBV7-9 NA ASSKPVTGQIEAF
TRBV5-1 TRBD2 ASSSAGGLTYEQY
TRBV30 TRBD1 AWSGGQGTDTQY
TRBV6-6 TRBD2 ASSFGLAHYEQY
TRBV13 TRBD2 ASSSGLAGQSTDTQY
TRBV5-4 TRBD2 ASSEKVGLAGVYEQY
TRBV10-3 NA AISEQKVGRPEKETQY